The 2 T cell receptor beta chains below were found in one sample sequenced in a study of T cell responses to AZD1222 COVID-19 vaccine (dated by TCRdb to the early 2020s). Library method: the immunoSEQ multiplex PCR assay. TCRdb holds this immuneACCESS table with in-frame rearrangements only. Some clones are missing; in checked studies, unresolved V genes explain under half, and the rest has no known cause. This sample has about 150,000 clones in its table, and approximately 86% of those were observed once. The top ten hold about 5.4% of the sample. The time point label corresponds to: about 28 days (+/-7) after the second vaccine dose. This sample comprised peripheral blood, obtained 28 days after the second AZD1222 dose. The receptors derive from an adult who received the AZD1222 COVID-19 vaccine.

The chain employs TRBV10-2 and TRBJ2-7; TRBD2 matches 8 bases. The V gene end was trimmed by 2 bases and the J gene end by 3 bases; junction bases not matched to a gene: 9. This CDR3 region has 16 residues. Per the germline V gene, CDR1 is WSHSY and CDR2 is SAAADI. In DNA, the CDR3 is TGCGCCAGCAGTGAGACACCCTCAGCGGGGGTCTACGAGCAGTACTTC. Amino acids: CASSETPSAGVYEQYF.

This chain joins TRBV6-6 and TRBJ1-2; 7 positions match TRBD1. Germline CDR1 and CDR2: MNHNY and SVGAGI (reference sequence). CDR3 size: 15 residues. Trimming cost V 4 bases and J 1 base; bases outside gene matches: 6. CDR3 bases: TGTGCCAGCAGTTCAGGACAGGAGCTTAACTATGGCTACACCTTC. This codes for CASSSGQELNYGYTF.